This T cell receptor beta chain was identified in a study of CD8+CD57+ T cells in acquired aplastic anemia. About the study: 3.2 ug was the average amount of DNA from sorted CD4+ and CD8+ cells.

Profiling of TCR beta VDJ combinations and CDR3 sequences used genomic DNA as template. TCRdb processed the reads anew with MiXCR; each CDR3 protein has one entry. Of 86,000 or so distinct CDR3 sequences listed, around 42% are singletons. Overall study findings and caveats: Statistical testing detected no significant gap in CD8+ Simpson's diversity between patients and controls.

The V gene's germline CDR1 is GTSNPN and CDR2 SVGIG (reference sequence). The CDR3 has 12 amino acids. As to this clonotype: Its target is not known. One end of the junction fails to match germline, which may point to a read error.

Material: sorted CD4+, CD8+, or CD8+CD57+ T cells (not recorded which) from PBMCs. The chain links TRBV30 to TRBJ2-1; D might be TRBD2 (6 bases). The clonotype was recovered from a human donor in good health, serving as a control. The CDR3 loop is CAWSPQEGLGVF. The DNA for the CDR3 is TGTGCCTGGAGCCCTCAGGAGGGCCTGGGGGTCTTC.